This T cell receptor (beta chain) was obtained from a study of blood T cells in healthy people across ages. Through a sample-barcoded 5' primer and a J-beta primer mix, a second PCR was run for about 6 to 11 cycles. Researchers report that a template-switch adaptor with 12 random nucleotides tagged each cDNA molecule. TCRdb itself ran the 5' RACE reads through MiXCR, one entry per CDR3 protein. The profile shows 700,000 to 900,000 distinct CDR3 sequences, about 55% of them singletons. The CDR3 sequence is 12 residues long. V lost 5 bases and J 9 bases, leaving 11 bases between the germline ends. CDR1 and CDR2 from the germline V gene are SGHTA and FQGNSA.

This chain links TRBV7-2 with TRBJ2-1; D is uncertain. The receptor's source is a man of 80 years or more in good health. The sample consisted of blood. The CDR3 loop reads CASSLARVEQFF. In nucleotides, the CDR3 is TGTGCCAGCAGCCTCGCTCGGGTTGAGCAGTTCTTC.